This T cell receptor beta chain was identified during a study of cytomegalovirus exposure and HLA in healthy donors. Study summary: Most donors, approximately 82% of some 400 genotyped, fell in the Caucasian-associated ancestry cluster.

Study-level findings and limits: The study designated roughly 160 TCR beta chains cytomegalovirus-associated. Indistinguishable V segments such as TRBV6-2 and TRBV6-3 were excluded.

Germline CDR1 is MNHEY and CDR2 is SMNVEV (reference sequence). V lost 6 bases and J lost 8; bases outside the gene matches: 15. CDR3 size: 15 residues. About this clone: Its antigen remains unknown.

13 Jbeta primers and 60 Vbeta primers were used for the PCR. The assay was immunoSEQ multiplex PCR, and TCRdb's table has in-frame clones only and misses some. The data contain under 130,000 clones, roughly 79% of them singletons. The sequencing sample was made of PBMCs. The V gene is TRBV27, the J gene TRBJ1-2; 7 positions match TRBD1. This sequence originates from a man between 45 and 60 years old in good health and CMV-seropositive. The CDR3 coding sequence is TGTGCCAGCAGGGGACGGACAGGAGCCGGAGGGGGCTACACCTTC. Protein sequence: CASRGRTGAGGGYTF.